These 25 T cell receptor beta chains came from one sample sequenced in a study of T-cell reconstitution after alpha-beta-depleted transplantation in children. TCRbeta library construction was performed incorporating unique molecular identifiers. TCRdb reprocessed the PCR reads with MiXCR, giving one entry per CDR3 protein. The top ten clones hold around 30% of a sample with approximately 1,000,000 distinct CDR3 sequences, roughly 29% of them seen once. The sequencing here drew on PBMCs, mostly from graft donor cells, taken 360 days after TCRalphabeta/CD19-depleted stem cell transplant. Every receptor here comes from a boy under two years old who had a stem cell transplant for SCID, so the T cells may come from the graft donor.

This clonotype showed up just a few times. The chain uses TRBV9 and TRBJ2-7, with D possibly being TRBD1 (5 bases). V was cut by 4 bases and J by 3 bases, with 17 bases left in between. The CDR3 has 15 residues. Germline CDR1 reads SGDLS; CDR2 reads YYNGEE. The CDR3 DNA sequence: TGTGCCAGCAGCCCCCAGGGCAGGGCCCTCTACGAGCAGTACTTC. Amino acids: CASSPQGRALYEQYF.

This clonotype is a singleton in its sample. V gene TRBV20-1 combines with J gene TRBJ2-5, with TRBD2 identical over 16 bases. Germline lookup yields CDR1 DFQATT and CDR2 SNEGSKA (reference sequence). CDR3 length: 15 amino acids. Germline trimming cut 6 bases from V and 4 bases from J; bases unmatched to any gene: 5. CDR3 region: CSAAGTSGGAETQYF. CDR3 DNA sequence: TGCAGTGCGGCAGGGACTAGCGGGGGGGCAGAGACCCAGTACTTC.

This clonotype was detected a few times. The chain combines TRBV29-1 with TRBJ2-3, with TRBD2 as a possible D gene (6 bases). Per the germline V gene, CDR1 is SQVTM and CDR2 is ANQGSEA. V lost 4 bases to trimming and J lost 7 bases, with 24 bases between them. This CDR3 comprises 16 residues. This chain's CDR3 is CSVGGGVTEVKNTQYF. The CDR3 region has the DNA TGCAGCGTTGGTGGCGGGGTGACTGAAGTGAAAAATACGCAGTATTTT.

This clonotype was picked up one time. The chain is built from TRBV19 and TRBJ2-1; D gene uncertain. The germline V gene has CDR1 LNHDA and CDR2 SQIVND (reference sequence). This CDR3 has 13 residues. V was shortened by 3 bases and J by 10 bases, with 13 bases between the two germline ends. Here the CDR3 reads CASSIGGGREQFF. In DNA, the CDR3 is TGTGCCAGTAGTATCGGCGGCGGCAGGGAGCAGTTCTTC.

The gene calls are TRBV29-1 and TRBJ2-1; 9 bases align to TRBD2. Germline V CDR1 and CDR2: SQVTM, ANQGSEA. This CDR3 comprises 15 residues. V shed 7 bases, J shed 9 bases, and the junction held 16 bases outside the gene matches. CDR3 nucleotides: TGCAGCGCCGAACGGGCGGGGGGGCGGAGGAGTGAGCAGTTCTTC. This gives the protein CSAERAGGRRSEQFF.

This clonotype showed up many times. The chain couples TRBV12-3 or TRBV12-4 to TRBJ2-7, with 7 bases lining up with TRBD1. The trim removed 3 bases at V and 0 bases at J, leaving 2 bases unmatched. The CDR3 is 14 amino acids. DNA for the CDR3: TGTGCCAGCAGTTTTGGGACAGCCTCCTACGAGCAGTACTTC. Translating gives CASSFGTASYEQYF.

This clonotype was detected a few times. In nucleotides, the CDR3 is TGCAGCGTTGGGCAGGCCACAGGGGGCGCGCGGGGCTACACCTTC. The encoded protein is CSVGQATGGARGYTF. The chain links TRBV29-1 to TRBJ1-2; 9 nucleotides agree with TRBD1. The V and J ends lost 4 bases and 8 bases, in that order; junction bases with no gene match: 14. The CDR3 contains 15 residues. Germline-derived CDR1 and CDR2 are SQVTM and ANQGSEA.

This rearrangement joins TRBV7-9 to TRBJ1-1; D unresolved. Germline CDR1 SEHNR, CDR2 FQNEAQ (reference sequence). The CDR3 contains 15 residues. V was shortened by 2 bases and J by 5 bases, with 15 bases between the two germline ends. The CDR3 is CASSLSSGARTEAFF. CDR3 sequence (DNA): TGTGCCAGCAGCTTATCTTCAGGTGCCCGAACTGAAGCTTTCTTT.

V and J are TRBV15 and TRBJ1-3, with TRBD1 as a possible D gene (5 bases). Germline V gene lookup returns CDR1 LNHNV and CDR2 YYDKDF (reference sequence). V lost 5 bases and J 8 bases, leaving 13 bases between the germline ends. CDR3 size: 13 residues. CDR3 amino acids: CATSGGRGDTIYF. The CDR3 bases are TGTGCCACCAGCGGCGGTCGGGGGGACACCATATATTTT.

The V call is TRBV20-1, the J call TRBJ2-7; D remains ambiguous. CDR1 DFQATT and CDR2 SNEGSKA come from the germline V gene (reference sequence). The CDR3 covers 13 residues. DNA for the CDR3: TGCAGCACCCGCTCGGAGTTAACCTACGAGCAGTACTTC. It yields the protein CSTRSELTYEQYF.

The chain is built from TRBV6-5 and TRBJ1-6, with 8 bases fitting TRBD1. The CDR3 has 15 residues. Germline V lookup: CDR1 MNHEY, CDR2 SVGAGI. Trimming removed 5 bases from V and 10 bases from J; junction bases left unmatched: 10. CDR3 protein: CASSGLDRGRSPLHF. CDR3 nucleotide sequence: TGTGCCAGCAGTGGACTCGACAGGGGACGGTCACCCCTCCACTTT.

The rearrangement uses TRBV2 and TRBJ2-3; D possibly corresponds to TRBD2 (6 bases). The CDR3 contains 15 residues. Deletions cut 6 bases from V and 1 base from J, with 14 bases between. Germline CDR1 is SNHLY and CDR2 is FYNNEI. CDR3: CASSYGGIGTDTQYF. The DNA for the CDR3 is TGTGCCAGCAGCTATGGGGGGATCGGCACAGATACGCAGTATTTT.

There are a few counts of this clonotype. The chain uses TRBV12-3 or TRBV12-4 and TRBJ2-7; 7 bases match TRBD1. The CDR3 spans 14 residues. J was trimmed by 4 bases and V by 5 bases; bases with no gene match: 8. The CDR3 sequence is CASSNRGFPYEQYF. The CDR3 DNA reads as TGTGCCAGCAGTAACAGGGGCTTTCCTTACGAGCAGTACTTC.

This clonotype has just one count. This chain connects TRBV7-9 to TRBJ1-1; D not certain. The length of the CDR3 is 14 residues. V was cut by 5 bases and J by 8 bases, with 18 bases left in between. Germline assignment: CDR1 SEHNR and CDR2 FQNEAQ (reference sequence). The CDR3 DNA reads as TGTGCCAGCAGCCCGGAGGATGGGCGACGGGAAGCTTTCTTT. The encoded protein is CASSPEDGRREAFF.

The chain joins TRBV5-1 to TRBJ1-2; D call uncertain. Trimming left V 3 bases short and J 0 bases short, with 9 bases between. In germline, CDR1 is SGHRS, CDR2 YFSETQ. This CDR3 contains 14 residues. For the CDR3, the DNA is TGCGCCAGCAGCTGGACGGATTCTAACTATGGCTACACCTTC. As protein: CASSWTDSNYGYTF.

This sequence joins TRBV12-3 or TRBV12-4 and TRBJ1-1; no reliable D call. V was clipped by 3 bases and J by 1 base, with 15 bases between them. The CDR3 contains 16 residues. The CDR3 is CASSFWGSSPNTEAFF. CDR3 in DNA: TGTGCCAGCAGTTTTTGGGGATCGAGTCCGAACACTGAAGCTTTCTTT.

The chain is built from TRBV7-2 and TRBJ2-3; 9 nucleotides agree with TRBD1. The CDR3 totals 15 residues. V was pared by 5 bases and J by 2 bases, with 5 bases of the junction left unmatched. Germline V gene sequence: CDR1 SGHTA, CDR2 FQGNSA. The CDR3 region is CASSPWDRDTDTQYF. The CDR3 region has the DNA TGTGCCAGCAGCCCCTGGGACAGGGACACAGATACGCAGTATTTT.

Only one count was recorded for this clonotype. This rearrangement joins TRBV27 to TRBJ2-1, with 8 bases that match TRBD2. The CDR3 has 16 residues. CDR1 is MNHEY, CDR2 SMNVEV, per germline (reference sequence). V trimming: 5 bases; J trimming: 1 base; junction bases outside the gene matches: 7. The CDR3 sequence is CASSNAPGGSYNEQFF. In DNA, the CDR3 is TGTGCCAGCAGTAATGCCCCGGGGGGGTCCTACAATGAGCAGTTCTTC.

V gene TRBV5-1 combines with J gene TRBJ2-5, with TRBD1 as a possible D gene (6 bases). The CDR3 extends over 14 amino acids. Deletions cut 3 bases from V and 1 base from J, with 10 bases between. CDR1 is SGHRS, CDR2 YFSETQ, per germline. Here the CDR3 reads CASSSGQLQETQYF. In DNA, the CDR3 is TGCGCCAGCAGCTCGGGACAACTCCAAGAGACCCAGTACTTC.

This chain connects TRBV12-3 or TRBV12-4 to TRBJ2-3, with TRBD1 matching over 9 bases. The CDR3 extends over 15 amino acids. Trimming at V came to 2 bases and at J to 7 bases, leaving 7 bases not matched to a gene. The CDR3 loop reads CASSLKGTGRNTQYF. The DNA of the CDR3 is TGTGCCAGCAGTTTAAAGGGGACAGGGAGAAATACGCAGTATTTT.

The rearrangement uses TRBV28 and TRBJ2-3, with D maybe TRBD2 (5 bases). This CDR3 spans 17 amino acids. Germline loops: CDR1 MDHEN, CDR2 SYDVKM. Trimming pared 3 bases from V and 5 bases from J, leaving 21 bases between. The CDR3 is CASSFRGLAIEEDTQYF. CDR3 DNA sequence: TGTGCCAGCAGTTTTCGGGGATTAGCGATAGAGGAAGATACGCAGTATTTT.

This clonotype was seen a single time. CDR3 sequence: CASSPENEQFF. In DNA form, the CDR3 reads TGTGCCAGCTCACCCGAGAATGAGCAGTTCTTC. The chain recombines TRBV18 with TRBJ2-1; D remains unclear. This CDR3 region has 11 residues. Trimming left V 3 bases short and J 7 bases short, with 4 bases between. The germline V gene encodes CDR1 KGHSH and CDR2 LQKENI.

V is TRBV9 and J is TRBJ1-1; D not resolved. The germline CDR1 and CDR2 sequences are SGDLS and YYNGEE. Trimming stripped 0 bases from V and 0 bases from J, with 12 bases between. The CDR3 covers 16 residues. Here the CDR3 reads CASSVDPHLVNTEAFF. For the CDR3, the DNA is TGTGCCAGCAGCGTAGACCCTCACCTAGTGAACACTGAAGCTTTCTTT.

V usage is TRBV4-3 and J usage is TRBJ2-7; D is unresolved. Germline V gene lookup returns CDR1 LGHNA and CDR2 YSLEER. CDR3 length: 15 amino acids. Trimming cost V 1 base and J 4 bases, with 14 bases left between them. The CDR3 DNA is TGCGCCAGCAGCCAAGTCCGACTGCCACTGTACGAGCAGTACTTC. Its protein product is CASSQVRLPLYEQYF.

The chain uses TRBV7-2 and TRBJ1-2, with TRBD1 identical over 8 bases. This CDR3 contains 15 residues. Germline V gene data show CDR1 as SGHTA and CDR2 as FQGNSA. V was pared by 5 bases and J by 4 bases, with 9 bases of the junction left unmatched. The CDR3 nucleotides read TGTGCCAGCAGCCCGCGGACAGGGCACATCTATGGCTACACCTTC. Its protein product is CASSPRTGHIYGYTF.